This TCR beta chain was sequenced during a study of chemoradiotherapy in HPV16-positive cancers. About the research overall: Candidate HPV-specific clones and shared TCR motifs came from a couple of HPV16-positive patients.

Germline V gene lookup returns CDR1 LNHDA and CDR2 SQIVND (reference sequence). CDR3 size: 14 residues. The ends lost 5 bases at V and 8 bases at J; junction bases unmatched: 9. The assay was immunoSEQ multiplex PCR, and TCRdb's table has in-frame clones only and misses some. This table holds around 30,000 clones, about 91% found once. Repertoires were sampled repeatedly during chemoradiotherapy. The sequences come from blood, collected from a patient who underwent chemoradiotherapy. The clonotype originates from a human donor with HPV-associated anogenital cancer. The chain links TRBV19 to TRBJ1-2; 9 bases are a match to TRBD1. The CDR3 region has the DNA TGTGCCAGTAGTGTCTCCGGGACAGGGCAAGGCTACACCTTC. Translating gives CASSVSGTGQGYTF.